The clone carrying this T cell receptor beta chain was picked up one time. This entry belongs to a study of blood T cell repertoires in COVID-19. TCRdb's table, derived via immunoSEQ multiplex PCR, lists solely in-frame clones and lacks some. The sample lists 120,000 to 150,000 clones, approximately 90% occurring once. Germline CDR1 is SGHRS and CDR2 is YFSETQ. V was shortened by 4 bases and J by 3 bases, with 22 bases between the two germline ends. The CDR3 covers 17 residues. Sequencing used peripheral blood. The receptor was isolated from a human donor in a cohort sampled during active COVID-19. This chain joins TRBV5-1 and TRBJ1-2; D is perhaps TRBD1 (6 bases). CDR3 amino acids: CASSPTGSRVLHYGYTF. As DNA, the CDR3 is TGCGCCAGCAGCCCGACAGGTAGTCGGGTCCTTCACTATGGCTACACCTTC. The whole variable domain, filled in from reference TRBV5-1 and TRBJ1-2, reads KAGVTQTPRYLIKTRGQQVTLSCSPISGHRSVSWYQQTPGQGLQFLFEYFSETQRNKGNFPGRFSGRQFSNSRSEMNVSTLELGDSALYLCASSPTGSRVLHYGYTFGSGTRLTVV.